This T cell receptor beta chain comes out of a study of shared clonotypes between healthy human individuals. Whole-study findings and limits: The small donor group covered limited genetic and exposure diversity. Sampling involved blood alone; tissue repertoires likely differ.

This clone showed up just once. Its target is unknown. Each sorted subset replicate got 200 ng genomic DNA, tens of thousands of genomes. Original processing notes: As immunoSEQ supplied junction-only sequences (without quality scores), filtering differed. Measured with immunoSEQ multiplex PCR; TCRdb has only the in-frame clones, and not every one. The V and J calls and clone size come from that table; D and trimming were worked out from the DNA. The table includes a few million clones, 85% to 95% detected once. This CDR3 has 15 residues. The J segment lost 4 bases and the V segment lost 5 bases, leaving 6 bases of the junction unmatched. Germline V gene data show CDR1 as MDHEN and CDR2 as SYDVKM.

Sequencing was performed on naive CD4+ T cells from PBMCs. The subset here: CD45RA+ positively selected. The rearrangement joins TRBV28 to TRBJ1-5; TRBD1 aligns across 9 bases. The clonotype originates from a man between 18 and 35 years old in good health. Some clones in this sample may be carry-over from other donors' samples. CDR3 DNA: TGTGCCAGCAGTCCCTGGGACAGGGAAAATCAGCCCCAGCATTTT. Translating gives CASSPWDRENQPQHF.